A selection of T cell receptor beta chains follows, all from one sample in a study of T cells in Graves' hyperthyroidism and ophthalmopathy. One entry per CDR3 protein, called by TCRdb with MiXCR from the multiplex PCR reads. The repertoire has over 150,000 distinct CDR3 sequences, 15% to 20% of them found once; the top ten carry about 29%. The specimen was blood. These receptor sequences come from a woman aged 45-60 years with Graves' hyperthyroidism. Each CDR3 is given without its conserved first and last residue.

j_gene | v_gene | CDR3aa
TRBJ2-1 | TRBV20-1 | SAPGQGYNEQF
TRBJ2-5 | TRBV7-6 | ASSEGTGGETQY
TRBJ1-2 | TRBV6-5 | ASSYSEVGTYGYT
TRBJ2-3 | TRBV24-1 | ATSDLKGRGSDTQY
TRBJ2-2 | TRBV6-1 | ASSYGQGWTGELF
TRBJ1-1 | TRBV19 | ASSIYQGPMNTEAF
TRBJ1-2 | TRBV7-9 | ASSRGGGSLHRGYT
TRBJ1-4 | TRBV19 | ASSDWSRGGEKLF
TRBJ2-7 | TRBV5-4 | ASSLAGNPYEQY
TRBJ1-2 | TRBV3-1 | ASSQLGQGYGYT
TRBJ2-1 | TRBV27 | AAGRGYNEQF
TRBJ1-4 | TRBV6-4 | ASSPTGGSNEKLF
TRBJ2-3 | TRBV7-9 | ASSIPGGASDTQY
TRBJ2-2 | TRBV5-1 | ASSLAGVITGELF
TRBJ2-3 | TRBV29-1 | SVEGDRRDTQY
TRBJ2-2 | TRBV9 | ASSVEEVRNTGELF
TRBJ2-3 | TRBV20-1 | SARVPQGDTQY
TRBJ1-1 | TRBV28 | ASSLFYQGNTEAF
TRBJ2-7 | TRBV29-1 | SVAGVYEQY
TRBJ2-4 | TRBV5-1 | ASSLDRGGNIQY
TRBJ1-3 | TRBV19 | ASSIDLGHRNTIY
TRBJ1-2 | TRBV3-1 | ASSLRQGRGGYT
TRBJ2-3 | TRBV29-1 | SASVGGDRDTQY
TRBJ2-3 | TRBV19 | ASTHHARSTDTQY
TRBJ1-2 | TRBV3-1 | ASRGGGPYGYT
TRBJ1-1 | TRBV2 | ASRGRTGQAEAF
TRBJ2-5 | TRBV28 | ASSLLRGGPRETQY
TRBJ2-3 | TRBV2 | ASSGSGQRDTQY
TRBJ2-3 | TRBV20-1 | SARPPGQGLSTDTQY
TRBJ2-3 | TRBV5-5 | ASSLKSGGVLDTQY
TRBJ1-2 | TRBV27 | ASVHGYT
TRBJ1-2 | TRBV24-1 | ATSDFPGSNGYT
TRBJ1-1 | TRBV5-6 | ASSSNVEGRTEAF
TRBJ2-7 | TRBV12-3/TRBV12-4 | ASSLFTQGAFYEQY
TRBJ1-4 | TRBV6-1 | ASSEDRVVEKLF
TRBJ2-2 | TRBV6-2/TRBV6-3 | ASSYHRDKLTGELF
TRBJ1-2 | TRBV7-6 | ASSSDSYGYT
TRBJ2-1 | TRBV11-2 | ASSLDWGEQF
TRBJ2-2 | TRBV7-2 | ASSLEVGAGGELF
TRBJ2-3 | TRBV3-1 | ASSAPGTSILADTQY
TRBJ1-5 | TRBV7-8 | ASSLGGIENNQPQH
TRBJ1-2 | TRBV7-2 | ASSPPPGQERPNRKGYT
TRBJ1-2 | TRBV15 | ATSRGGLDYGYT
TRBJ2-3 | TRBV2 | ASRIGTSGGDTQY
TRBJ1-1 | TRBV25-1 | ASRRQGVGGLNTEAF
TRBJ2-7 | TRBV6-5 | ASSYSPGLANEQY
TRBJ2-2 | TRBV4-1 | ASSQASGGTGELF
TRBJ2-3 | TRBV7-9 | ASSLGFAHTQY
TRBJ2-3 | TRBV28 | ASSAPRTETDTQY
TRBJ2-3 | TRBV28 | ASWGGVSTDTQY
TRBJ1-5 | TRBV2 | ASSEAGLTVHNQPQH
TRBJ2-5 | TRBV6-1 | ASSQSQGMRETQY
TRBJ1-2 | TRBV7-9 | ASSPSGIYGYT
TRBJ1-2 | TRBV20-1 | SATTGYGYT
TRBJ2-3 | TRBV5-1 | ASSAWDRAALRTQY
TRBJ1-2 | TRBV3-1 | ASSQVSAESGYT
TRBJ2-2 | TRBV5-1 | ASSLFGADTGELF